The clone carrying this TCR beta chain was seen repeatedly, ten times or more. Its antigen remains unknown. These data originate in a study of T cells in Graves' hyperthyroidism and ophthalmopathy. Study at large: Before treatment of any kind, peripheral blood was taken at initial diagnosis. The study, taken as a whole, reports: The model's output predicted ophthalmopathy at a median of around 6.9 months prior to onset.

Hyperthyroidism patients were newly diagnosed, had disease duration under 2 months, and were aged 18 to 65 years. V lost 8 bases, J lost 4 bases, and 10 bases stayed unmatched. There are 14 residues in the CDR3. CDR1 SQVTM and CDR2 ANQGSEA come from the germline V gene. Amplified regions were TCR beta CDR3 sequences from RNA transcripts. An initial round of RT-PCR targeting the TCR CDR3 relied on the HTBI primer set. TCRdb recomputed calls from the multiplex PCR reads with MiXCR, one row per CDR3 protein. Of about 300,000 distinct CDR3 sequences listed, around 16% are singletons. The sequence was collected from a man between 25 and 39 years old with Graves' hyperthyroidism. This chain links TRBV29-1 with TRBJ2-3; 9 nucleotides agree with TRBD2. The source material was blood. For the CDR3, the DNA is TGCAGCTCGGTCGCGGGAGGGAGTTCAGATACGCAGTATTTT. Amino acid sequence: CSSVAGGSSDTQYF.